The T cell receptor (beta chain) described here comes from a study of regulatory T cells in long-lasting Graves disease (dated by TCRdb to 2020 to 2022). About the full investigation: Antithyroid drugs had been taken for less than 3 months by newly diagnosed Graves' disease patients. A total of around 35 samples underwent TCR sequencing, from about 13 patients with persistent Graves' disease and 20 or so patients with newly diagnosed Graves' disease. Persistent Graves' disease patients were compared with newly diagnosed Graves' disease patients by peripheral blood TCR sequencing and RNA sequencing. The study was conducted in China and was registered as a clinical trial.

The time point label here, explained by the study, means: newly diagnosed GD, antithyroid drugs for less than 3 months. RNA was extracted from PBMCs in TRIzol for both TCR sequencing and RNA sequencing. Graves' disease was diagnosed according to American Thyroid Association guidelines. Patients were recruited from an endocrinology department in Xi'an, China. Each patient gave 7 to 9.5 milliliters of peripheral blood, collected in an EDTA anticoagulant tube. PBMCs were isolated by Ficoll Paque Plus density gradient separation without further T cell sorting. An Agilent 2100 Bioanalyzer and agarose gel were used to check RNA quality, and a NanoDrop 2000 was used to measure RNA concentration. CDR1 and CDR2, per the germline V gene, are SGHAT and FQNNGV. Counted from cysteine to phenylalanine, this CDR3 has 15 amino acids. The retained sequence is limited to the CDR3, 45 bases, with the frame set at the first base. Ends trimmed: V by 6 bases, J by 0 bases; bases unmatched to a gene: 8.

The library was obtained by multiplex PCR. TCRdb lists the instrument as Illumina HiSeq 4000. To build TCR beta libraries, CDR3 regions were amplified by Arm-PCR using iRepertoire HTBI primers. Before sequencing, the PCR products went through gel purification. In the paper's pipeline: Gene usage analysis of CDR3 amino acid clonotypes relied on the approximately 60 TRBV and 13 to 15 TRBJ segments identified across samples. COPE and FqMerger were used to merge the filtered high-quality paired reads into contigs. BLAST was used to align contigs to IMGT TRBV, TRBD and TRBJ reference genes, and CDR3 was defined according to IMGT. Highly expanded clones were defined as clonotypes with a frequency above 0.1%. Shannon entropy was used to measure repertoire diversity, and the Gini coefficient was used to measure V-J evenness. A clonotype was considered public if more than one individual shared it. TCRdb trimmed public reads at Q25 via fastp, called clones via MiXCR and kept in-frame beta chains. Under each unique CDR3 protein, matching rows form one entry showing the most common genes and DNA. The V and J calls and clone size are TCRdb's, not the authors'. Across this sample there are roughly 530,000 distinct CDR3 sequences, with approximately 16% seen only once. The ten top clones hold 20% to 25% of the sample.

Overall results and qualifications from the work: Sequencing and analysis were restricted to the TCR beta chain. The authors acknowledged the small sample size as a limitation that may reduce accuracy. Persistent disease showed preferential use of TRBV28, TRBJ1-2 and TRBJ2-5, whereas newly diagnosed disease favored TRBV20-1 and TRBJ2-1. The study examined only peripheral blood because the primary lesion, thyroid tissue, could not be accessed. A larger number of public clonotypes was shared among persistent patients (around 2,700) than among newly diagnosed patients (about 990). Compared with newly diagnosed patients, persistent Graves' disease patients had lower TCR Shannon entropy and fewer highly expanded clones, which suggests clonal expansion.

The table lists this clonotype with many counts. Its antigen target is currently unknown. There are no base qualities to consult, and no much larger clone falls within one base. Another study also made use of these data, one on T cells in Graves' hyperthyroidism and ophthalmopathy. The second study also describes: Stable Graves' hyperthyroidism was defined as the absence of progression to ophthalmopathy over 18 months of follow-up. Hyperthyroidism patients were newly diagnosed, had a disease duration of under 2 months, and were aged 18 to 65 years. The study excluded patients with uncontrolled infections, other autoimmune diseases, pregnancy or lactation. Clinical symptoms, serum thyroxine and TRAb, thyroid ultrasound, and orbital computed tomography formed the basis for the diagnoses. A first-round RT-PCR of the TCR CDR3 used the HTBI primer set with the Qiagen OneStep RT-PCR kit. Most expanded thyroid clonotypes (frequency above 0.001) were also found in blood, which suggests that blood repertoires may mirror thyroid immune responses. A model built on a 13 V-J signature distinguished ophthalmopathy from stable hyperthyroidism, reaching 87.88% sensitivity and about 81% specificity in cross-validation and 80%/75% in testing. In validation, progression to ophthalmopathy was predicted by the model with about 70% sensitivity and under 85% specificity, a median of approximately 6.5 months before onset. A discovery cohort of about a hundred patients, 43 with Graves' ophthalmopathy and 55 to 65 with stable Graves' hyperthyroidism, was used to find distinguishing TCR V-J signatures. Prospective prediction of ophthalmopathy was tested in an independent validation cohort of 18 to 20 hyperthyroidism patients and 17 patients who later progressed to ophthalmopathy. The 85 to 100 discovery patients were randomly split 7:3 into training and test sets. The study also compared thyroid tissue and blood T-cell repertoires from about 6 Graves' hyperthyroidism patients. Following sampling, methimazole starting at 30 mg daily was given to hyperthyroidism patients, and high-dose intravenous methylprednisolone was given to ophthalmopathy patients. A second multiplex PCR round built the libraries, followed by size selection and purification. Libraries were sequenced paired-end with 100 bp reads on an Illumina HiSeq2000. SOAPnuke was used to process the raw data, with reads discarded if the reads contained adapters or uncalled bases, had a mean Phred below 15, or lacked an exact constant-primer or identifier match. High-quality paired reads were merged using COPE v1.2.5, and each unique nucleotide sequence was defined as a clonotype. MiTCR v1.1 was used to align the clonotypes against IMGT TRBV, TRBD and TRBJ reference segments. The analysis was restricted to V-J combinations with a frequency above 0.0001, which together covered roughly 99% of the repertoires. A TCS score was defined as the ratio between F50 (clonal expansion) and ExV (chaos), using BLOSUM62-based TCRdist between CDR3 peptides within each V-J. Welch's t-statistics and random forest reduced 500 to 550 V-J features to under 15, which were used in a naive Bayes classifier (R e1071). No statistical method was used to fix the sample size in advance, and group allocation was not hidden from the investigators. TCR Vbeta CDR3 sequencing of approximately 140 peripheral blood samples (approximately 44 ophthalmopathy, approximately 80 hyperthyroidism and some 17 progressor patients) is reported in the paper.

Specimen: peripheral blood mononuclear cells (PBMCs), collected at new diagnosis, from a patient treated with antithyroid drugs. Recombination linked TRBV11-2 to TRBJ2-7, with TRBD1 identical over 7 junction bases. This receptor was taken from a woman aged 35-60 years with Graves disease. Donor details come from another sample of the same person, matched by shared clones. The nucleotide sequence reads TGTGCCAGCAGTTGGGGGACAGCCAGCTCCTACGAGCAGTACTTC. Its product reads: CASSWGTASSYEQYF. Joined to the reference TRBV11-2 and TRBJ2-7 proteins, this CDR3 gives the full variable domain: EAGVAQSPRYKIIEKRQSVAFWCNPISGHATLYWYQQILGQGPKLLIQFQNNGVVDDSQLPKDRFSAERLKGVDSTLKIQPAKLEDSAVYLCASSWGTASSYEQYFGPGTRLTVT.